Listed below are T cell receptor beta chains from one sample, sequenced in a study of T cell repertoires in ileal Crohn's disease. Generated by immunoSEQ multiplex PCR, the TCRdb table keeps only in-frame clones and is missing some. The sample contains roughly 13,000 clones, roughly 85% of which appear only once. Sequencing used ileal tissue. The receptors stem from an adult with Crohn's disease. The CDR3 runs from the conserved cysteine through the conserved F or W. A D gene is named only where the DNA matches it firmly. Clone size is not always given. Where it is, it says once, few, many or a class for expanded clones.

>TRBV9|TRBJ1-6|15|few|TRBD1
CASSKGQGDNSPLHF
TGTGCCAGCAGTAAAGGACAGGGGGATAATTCACCCCTCCACTTT
>TRBV19|TRBJ2-2|15|-|TRBD1
CAGQDLTGGTGELFF
TGTGCCGGCCAAGATTTGACAGGGGGCACCGGGGAGCTGTTTTTT
>TRBV5-4|TRBJ1-1|12|-|-
CASSPRGSRAFF
TGTGCCAGCAGCCCACGGGGTAGCAGGGCTTTCTTT
>TRBV4-2|TRBJ2-5|14|-|-
CASSQVVFQETQYF
TGTGCCAGCAGCCAAGTTGTCTTCCAAGAGACCCAGTACTTC
>TRBV2|TRBJ1-2|16|once|-
CASSEVRHTANYGYTF
TGTGCCAGCAGTGAAGTCCGGCACACAGCTAACTATGGCTACACCTTC
>TRBV11-2|TRBJ1-2|15|-|TRBD1
CASSSRDSTNYGYTF
TGTGCCAGCAGCTCCCGGGACAGTACTAACTATGGCTACACCTTC
>TRBV28|TRBJ2-1|15|-|-
CASSFGGSSYNEQFF
TGTGCCAGCAGTTTCGGTGGGAGCTCCTACAATGAGCAGTTCTTC
>TRBV5-4|TRBJ1-1|13|-|-
CASSRDRNTEAFF
TGTGCCAGCAGCCGAGACAGGAACACTGAAGCTTTCTTT
>TRBV9|TRBJ2-7|15|-|-
CASSTGGLSSYEQYF
TGTGCCAGCAGTACAGGTGGACTAAGCTCCTACGAGCAGTACTTC
>TRBV9|TRBJ2-7|14|-|TRBD1
CASSARDRGSEQYF
TGTGCCAGCAGCGCCCGGGACAGGGGAAGCGAGCAGTACTTC
>TRBV5-1|TRBJ1-6|16|-|TRBD1
CASSLTGGSSNSPLHF
TGCGCCAGCAGCCTTACAGGGGGCAGCTCTAATTCACCCCTCCACTTT
>TRBV5-1|TRBJ2-2|15|medium-sized|-
CASSIRQAGTGELFF
TGCGCCAGCAGCATTCGACAGGCTGGCACCGGGGAGCTGTTTTTT
>TRBV27|TRBJ1-5|13|-|TRBD1
CASRTGSNQPQHF
TGTGCCAGCCGGACAGGGAGCAATCAGCCCCAGCATTTT
>TRBV11-1|TRBJ2-7|12|-|-
CASSLDRSEQYF
TGTGCCAGCAGCTTAGACAGGAGCGAGCAGTACTTC
>TRBV7-3|TRBJ2-2|17|-|TRBD2
CASRIPGLAGPAGELFF
TGTGCCAGCAGGATCCCGGGACTAGCGGGACCTGCCGGGGAGCTGTTTTTT
>TRBV5-1|TRBJ2-1|14|few|TRBD1
CASSFQQGSGEQFF
TGCGCCAGCAGCTTCCAACAGGGGAGTGGTGAGCAGTTCTTC
>TRBV2|TRBJ1-1|14|-|-
CASLKDSTNTEAFF
TGTGCCAGCCTTAAGGACAGTACGAACACTGAAGCTTTCTTT
>TRBV5-4|TRBJ2-2|14|once|-
CASSSAVATGELFF
TGTGCCAGCAGCTCCGCAGTGGCCACCGGGGAGCTGTTTTTT
>TRBV19|TRBJ2-2|14|once|TRBD1
CASRTGANTGELFF
TGTGCCAGCAGGACAGGGGCGAACACCGGGGAGCTGTTTTTT
>TRBV6-5|TRBJ1-5|14|-|TRBD1
CASRRQGVNQPQHF
TGTGCCAGCAGGCGACAGGGGGTCAATCAGCCCCAGCATTTT
>TRBV19|TRBJ1-1|13|-|-
CASSITDTPEAFF
TGTGCCAGTAGTATTACGGACACCCCTGAAGCTTTCTTT
>TRBV5-4|TRBJ2-5|15|-|TRBD2
CASSQQLAGGETQYF
TGTGCCAGCAGCCAGCAGTTAGCGGGAGGGGAGACCCAGTACTTC
>TRBV7-9|TRBJ1-1|15|once|TRBD1
CASSYTGAANTEAFF
TGTGCCAGCAGCTACACAGGGGCCGCTAACACTGAAGCTTTCTTT
>TRBV27|TRBJ2-3|17|-|TRBD2
CASSPIRLAGVADTQYF
TGTGCCAGCAGTCCGATCAGGCTAGCGGGAGTAGCAGATACGCAGTATTTT
>TRBV7-2|TRBJ1-1|13|few|TRBD1
CASSLVGQGTAFF
TGTGCCAGCAGCTTAGTCGGACAGGGGACAGCTTTCTTT
>TRBV28|TRBJ1-1|15|-|TRBD1
CASSTPTGGNTEAFF
TGTGCCAGCAGTACGCCGACAGGGGGGAACACTGAAGCTTTCTTT
>TRBV28|TRBJ2-1|15|-|-
CASIGWESSYNEQFF
TGTGCCAGCATCGGATGGGAGAGCTCCTACAATGAGCAGTTCTTC
>TRBV28|TRBJ2-3|16|once|TRBD2
CASRPSGLAGTDTQYF
TGTGCCAGCAGGCCTTCGGGACTAGCGGGAACAGATACGCAGTATTTT
>TRBV28|TRBJ1-4|15|-|-
CAGSFIGGGRKKLFF
TGTGCCGGCAGTTTTATTGGGGGAGGCCGCAAAAAACTGTTTTTT
>TRBV5-4|TRBJ2-7|14|-|-
CASSLGQASYEQYF
TGTGCCAGCAGCTTGGGACAGGCCTCCTACGAGCAGTACTTC
>TRBV5-6|TRBJ1-2|15|-|TRBD1
CASSLQGPANYGYTF
TGTGCCAGCAGCTTACAGGGGCCAGCTAACTATGGCTACACCTTC
>TRBV7-9|TRBJ2-7|14|-|TRBD2
CASSLTSGSYEQYF
TGTGCCAGCAGTTTGACTAGCGGATCTTACGAGCAGTACTTC
>TRBV5-5|TRBJ2-5|15|-|TRBD1
CASKTGTGQQETQYF
TGTGCCAGCAAAACCGGGACAGGGCAACAAGAGACCCAGTACTTC
>TRBV5-6|TRBJ2-1|18|-|TRBD1
CASRNNRDRARNRNEQFF
TGTGCCAGCAGGAATAACCGGGACAGGGCACGGAATCGGAATGAGCAGTTCTTC
>TRBV18|TRBJ1-5|14|-|-
CASSLLISSQPQHF
TGTGCCAGCTCACTGCTGATTTCAAGCCAGCCCCAGCATTTT
>TRBV4-1|TRBJ1-1|16|-|-
CASSLRQTPMNTEAFF
TGCGCCAGCAGCCTGCGACAGACTCCAATGAACACTGAAGCTTTCTTT
>TRBV6-1|TRBJ1-2|12|once|-
CASSERQDGYTF
TGTGCCAGCAGTGAAAGGCAGGATGGCTACACCTTC
>TRBV11-1|TRBJ1-3|13|-|-
CASSFVSGNTIYF
TGTGCCAGCAGCTTCGTATCGGGAAACACCATATATTTT
>TRBV6-5|TRBJ2-1|15|-|TRBD2
CASSYGAGGTNEQFF
TGTGCCAGCAGCTATGGGGCGGGAGGGACGAATGAGCAGTTCTTC
>TRBV30|TRBJ1-5|13|-|TRBD1
CASTGGGNQPQHF
TGTGCCTCAACAGGGGGGGGCAATCAGCCCCAGCATTTT
>TRBV29-1|TRBJ2-5|13|once|TRBD2
CSVGNSGGETQYF
TGCAGCGTTGGGAATAGCGGGGGGGAGACCCAGTACTTC
>TRBV9|TRBJ1-3|13|-|-
CASSVPLSDTIYF
TGTGCCAGCAGCGTGCCCCTGTCAGACACCATATATTTT
>TRBV10-1|TRBJ2-7|14|-|TRBD2
CASSESLAGTEQYF
TGCGCCAGCAGTGAAAGTCTAGCGGGGACCGAGCAGTACTTC
>TRBV6-5|TRBJ2-1|15|few|-
CASSYSSGPHNEQFF
TGTGCCAGCAGTTACTCTTCTGGGCCCCACAATGAGCAGTTCTTC
>TRBV30|TRBJ1-6|17|-|-
CAWNDLMGSSYNSPLHF
TGTGCCTGGAACGATTTAATGGGGAGCTCCTATAATTCACCCCTCCACTTT
>TRBV27|TRBJ2-2|16|few|TRBD1
CASNSRTGVIGGELFF
TGTGCCAGCAATTCTCGGACAGGGGTTATAGGGGGGGAGCTGTTTTTT